A selection of T cell receptor beta chains follows, all from one sample in a study of cytomegalovirus exposure and HLA in healthy donors. The assay was immunoSEQ multiplex PCR, and TCRdb's table has in-frame clones only and misses some. The sample shows 100,000 to 150,000 clones, approximately 82% of them seen only once. Sequenced input: PBMCs. The receptors originated from a boy under 10 years old in good health and CMV-seronegative. Both conserved end residues are part of each CDR3. D genes are given only for firm matches. Clone size is stated in some rows and not others, as once, few, many or a class when expanded.

once | TRBD2 | TRBJ2-3 | TRBV2 | CARASGSTDTQYF | TGTGCTAGGGCTAGCGGTAGCACAGATACGCAGTATTTT
. | . | TRBJ1-5 | TRBV19 | CASSTKTGPQHF | TGTGCCAGTAGTACAAAGACAGGGCCCCAGCATTTT
. | TRBD2 | TRBJ2-3 | TRBV19 | CASSFPLAGGTDTQYF | TGTGCCAGTAGCTTCCCACTAGCGGGAGGCACAGATACGCAGTATTTT
few | TRBD2 | TRBJ2-3 | TRBV4-3 | CASSQDKAGGPGDTQYF | TGCGCCAGCAGCCAAGACAAAGCGGGGGGGCCGGGAGATACGCAGTATTTT
few | TRBD2 | TRBJ2-1 | TRBV4-3 | CASSQERETYNEQFF | TGCGCCAGCAGCCAAGAGCGGGAGACCTACAATGAGCAGTTCTTC
. | . | TRBJ2-1 | TRBV18 | CASSPRGEQFF | TGTGCCAGCTCACCCCGAGGGGAGCAGTTCTTC
. | TRBD1 | TRBJ1-5 | TRBV30 | CAWSGQGRDQPQHF | TGTGCCTGGAGTGGACAGGGGAGAGATCAGCCCCAGCATTTT
once | . | TRBJ2-1 | TRBV15 | CATRARGWLFNEQFF | TGTGCCACCAGAGCCCGGGGGTGGCTCTTCAATGAGCAGTTCTTC
. | . | TRBJ1-2 | TRBV30 | CAWTPLSGLGYGYTF | TGTGCCTGGACCCCCTTGAGCGGGTTGGGCTATGGCTACACCTTC
. | . | TRBJ2-3 | TRBV10-3 | CAIKSSSDTQYF | TGTGCCATCAAATCTAGCTCAGATACGCAGTATTTT
. | . | TRBJ1-3 | TRBV6-1 | CASEFSSGNTIYF | TGTGCCAGCGAATTCAGCTCTGGAAACACCATATATTTT
few | TRBD2 | TRBJ2-3 | TRBV7-3 | CASSLGTSGKGGTQYF | TGTGCCAGCAGCTTAGGGACTAGCGGGAAAGGCGGTACGCAGTATTTT
. | TRBD1 | TRBJ2-5 | TRBV23-1 | CASRQGQEKETQYF | TGCGCCAGCCGTCAGGGACAGGAGAAAGAGACCCAGTACTTC
. | TRBD1 | TRBJ2-6 | TRBV5-6 | CASRCGTGKISGANVLTF | TGTGCCAGCAGGTGCGGGACAGGGAAAATCTCTGGGGCCAACGTCCTGACTTTC
few | . | TRBJ2-1 | TRBV6-1 | CASSEALDPYNEQFF | TGTGCCAGCAGTGAAGCACTCGATCCTTACAATGAGCAGTTCTTC
few | . | TRBJ1-5 | TRBV6-1 | CASSGTPGQHQPQHF | TGTGCCAGCAGTGGAACTCCGGGACAACATCAGCCCCAGCATTTT
few | TRBD1 | TRBJ1-2 | TRBV5-6 | CASSYGTGNYGYTF | TGTGCCAGCAGCTATGGGACAGGGAACTATGGCTACACCTTC
. | . | TRBJ1-2 | TRBV5-4 | CASSFPSSTNYGYTF | TGTGCCAGCAGCTTTCCCTCGTCTACTAACTATGGCTACACCTTC
. | . | TRBJ2-3 | TRBV5-1 | CASSFGSGSGTDTQYF | TGCGCCAGCAGCTTTGGTTCCGGGAGTGGGACAGATACGCAGTATTTT
. | . | TRBJ1-2 | TRBV4-1 | CASSPSPDPQREGYTF | TGCGCCAGCAGCCCCTCCCCGGACCCTCAGAGGGAAGGCTACACCTTC
. | . | TRBJ1-1 | TRBV10-3 | CAIRVAEVMNTEAFF | TGTGCCATCAGGGTGGCGGAGGTGATGAACACTGAAGCTTTCTTT
. | TRBD2 | TRBJ2-2 | TRBV7-6 | CASSTRTSGSHTGELFF | TGTGCCAGCAGCACGCGGACTAGCGGGAGTCACACCGGGGAGCTGTTTTTT
few | . | TRBJ2-1 | TRBV2 | CASGERLTYNEQFF | TGTGCCAGCGGTGAGCGGTTGACCTACAATGAGCAGTTCTTC
. | . | TRBJ2-5 | TRBV5-1 | CASSLGQGATQETQYF | TGCGCCAGCAGCTTGGGGCAAGGAGCCACGCAAGAGACCCAGTACTTC
. | . | TRBJ1-1 | TRBV4-1 | CASSAYRANTEAFF | TGCGCCAGCAGCGCTTACAGGGCTAACACTGAAGCTTTCTTT
few | . | TRBJ1-6 | TRBV19 | CASSDTYNSPLHF | TGTGCCAGTAGTGACACCTATAATTCACCCCTCCACTTT
. | TRBD2 | TRBJ2-3 | TRBV2 | CASSESTGGPSDTQYF | TGTGCCAGCAGTGAAAGCACGGGAGGGCCGTCAGATACGCAGTATTTT
. | . | TRBJ1-1 | TRBV18 | CASSRVYRDTEAFF | TGTGCCAGCTCACGGGTCTACAGGGACACTGAAGCTTTCTTT
. | TRBD1 | TRBJ1-2 | TRBV2 | CASSEGTGGYGYTF | TGTGCCAGCAGTGAAGGGACAGGGGGCTATGGCTACACCTTC
few | TRBD1 | TRBJ2-1 | TRBV5-6 | CASSWNTGTGVNEQFF | TGTGCCAGCAGCTGGAATACCGGGACAGGGGTCAATGAGCAGTTCTTC
. | TRBD2 | TRBJ2-3 | TRBV11-3 | CASSEGTRAGADTQYF | TGTGCCAGCAGCGAGGGGACCCGGGCGGGAGCAGATACGCAGTATTTT
few | . | TRBJ1-3 | TRBV30 | CAWSRGEPGNTIYF | TGTGCCTGGAGTCGTGGAGAACCTGGAAACACCATATATTTT
. | TRBD2 | TRBJ2-2 | TRBV30 | CAWTGTSGINTGELFF | TGTGCCTGGACTGGGACTAGCGGGATTAACACCGGGGAGCTGTTTTTT
few | TRBD1 | TRBJ1-2 | TRBV29-1 | CSVAGTGENYGYTF | TGCAGCGTTGCCGGGACAGGGGAGAACTATGGCTACACCTTC
. | TRBD1 | TRBJ1-2 | TRBV5-1 | CASSLRDRDLYGYTF | TGCGCCAGCAGCCTCCGGGACAGGGACCTCTATGGCTACACCTTC
. | . | TRBJ1-2 | TRBV19 | CAASTGGGYTF | TGTGCCGCCAGTACGGGGGGAGGGTACACCTTC
. | TRBD1 | TRBJ1-2 | TRBV30 | CAWSGDRGPALYGYTF | TGTGCCTGGAGCGGGGACAGGGGGCCTGCCCTCTATGGCTACACCTTC
. | . | TRBJ2-1 | TRBV19 | CASSIRRDPYNEQFF | TGTGCCAGTAGTATCCGGCGGGACCCCTACAATGAGCAGTTCTTC
. | . | TRBJ2-6 | TRBV21-1 | CASSFRIGTGRPGANVLTF | TGTGCCAGCAGCTTTCGGATCGGGACAGGGAGGCCTGGGGCCAACGTCCTGACTTTC
few | . | TRBJ1-2 | TRBV6-6 | CASSSPVAEGYTF | TGTGCCAGCAGTTCTCCGGTAGCGGAGGGCTACACCTTC
. | TRBD1 | TRBJ2-5 | TRBV14 | CASSQEFGQDRAGLQETQYF | TGTGCCAGCAGCCAAGAATTCGGCCAAGACAGGGCAGGCCTCCAAGAGACCCAGTACTTC
. | . | TRBJ1-2 | TRBV7-2 | CASSPGGSARGYTF | TGTGCCAGCAGCCCCGGGGGGTCGGCCCGGGGCTACACCTTC
. | . | TRBJ1-4 | TRBV6-1 | CASSEPGWGGEKLFF | TGTGCCAGCAGTGAACCGGGGTGGGGGGGCGAAAAACTGTTTTTT
. | TRBD1 | TRBJ1-1 | TRBV7-2 | CASSPWDRANLAFF | TGTGCCAGCAGCCCTTGGGACAGGGCGAATTTAGCTTTCTTT
few | TRBD1 | TRBJ2-5 | TRBV6-1 | CASSEYPGTGDETQYF | TGTGCCAGCAGTGAATATCCCGGGACAGGGGACGAGACCCAGTACTTC
. | TRBD1 | TRBJ2-1 | TRBV7-3 | CASSSGTGDYNEQFF | TGTGCCAGCAGCTCCGGGACAGGCGACTACAATGAGCAGTTCTTC
once | . | TRBJ2-5 | TRBV5-4 | CASSFRAGWETQYF | TGTGCCAGCAGCTTTCGGGCGGGGTGGGAGACCCAGTACTTC
. | TRBD1 | TRBJ2-5 | TRBV10-1 | CASSEGRTGPQETQYF | TGCGCCAGCAGTGAGGGTCGGACAGGACCCCAAGAGACCCAGTACTTC
few | . | TRBJ1-5 | TRBV6-1 | CASTYVGDYQPQHF | TGTGCCAGCACGTACGTCGGGGACTATCAGCCCCAGCATTTT
few | . | TRBJ1-6 | TRBV10-1 | CASSEEGVGSPLHF | TGCGCCAGCAGTGAGGAGGGAGTGGGTTCACCCCTCCACTTT
. | . | TRBJ2-1 | TRBV27 | CASSFQGPMAERNEQFF | TGTGCCAGCAGTTTTCAGGGCCCAATGGCGGAACGTAATGAGCAGTTCTTC
. | . | TRBJ1-4 | TRBV30 | CAWSQTQHRADNEKLFF | TGTGCCTGGAGCCAGACCCAACACAGGGCAGATAATGAAAAACTGTTTTTT
. | . | TRBJ1-1 | TRBV9 | CASSVATERYTEAFF | TGTGCCAGCAGCGTAGCGACAGAGAGGTACACTGAAGCTTTCTTT
. | . | TRBJ1-5 | TRBV7-2 | CASSPDPGQPQHF | TGTGCCAGCAGCCCCGACCCAGGCCAGCCCCAGCATTTT
. | . | TRBJ2-1 | TRBV19 | CASSIVFGQGSEQFF | TGTGCCAGTAGTATAGTATTCGGGCAGGGTAGTGAGCAGTTCTTC
medium-sized | TRBD2 | TRBJ2-1 | TRBV29-1 | CSVLPYSSGGAGSYNEQFF | TGCAGCGTACTCCCTTACTCTAGCGGGGGGGCGGGTTCCTACAATGAGCAGTTCTTC
. | TRBD1 | TRBJ1-6 | TRBV10-3 | CAISGKGGRDSPLHF | TGTGCCATCAGTGGGAAAGGGGGCCGGGATTCACCCCTCCACTTT
. | TRBD1 | TRBJ1-5 | TRBV6-1 | CASSHRGRNQPQHF | TGTGCCAGCAGTCACAGGGGTAGAAATCAGCCCCAGCATTTT